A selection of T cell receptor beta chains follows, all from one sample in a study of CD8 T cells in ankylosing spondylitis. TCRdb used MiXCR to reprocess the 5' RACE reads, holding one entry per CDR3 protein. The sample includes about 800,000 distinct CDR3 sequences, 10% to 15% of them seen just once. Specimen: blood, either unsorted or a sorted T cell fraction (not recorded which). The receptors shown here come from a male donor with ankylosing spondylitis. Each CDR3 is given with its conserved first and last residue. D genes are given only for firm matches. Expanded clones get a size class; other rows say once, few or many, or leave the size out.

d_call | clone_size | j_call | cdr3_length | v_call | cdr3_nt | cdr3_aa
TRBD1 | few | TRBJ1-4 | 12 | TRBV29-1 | TGCAGCGCTGCGGGACAGGGTGAAAAACTGTTTTTT | CSAAGQGEKLFF
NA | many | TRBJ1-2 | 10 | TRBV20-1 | TGCAGTGCTAGAAGGAGTGGCTACACCTTC | CSARRSGYTF
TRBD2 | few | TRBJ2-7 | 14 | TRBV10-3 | TGTGCCATCAGTGTGGCTAGCGGCGGAGTTGAGCAGTACTTC | CAISVASGGVEQYF
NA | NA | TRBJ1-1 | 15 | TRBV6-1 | TGTGCCAGCAGCCCCACCATATCAATTTACACTGAAGCTTTCTTT | CASSPTISIYTEAFF
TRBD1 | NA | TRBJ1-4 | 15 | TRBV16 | TGTGCCAGCAGCCAATCGACAGGGGGCGCGACAAAACTGTTTTTT | CASSQSTGGATKLFF
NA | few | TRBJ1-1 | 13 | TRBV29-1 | TGCAGCGTCAAGGGTTGGGAGAACACTGAAGCTTTCTTT | CSVKGWENTEAFF
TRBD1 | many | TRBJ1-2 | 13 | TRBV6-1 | TGTGCCAGCAGTGGGGGACAGGGCTATGGCTACACCTTC | CASSGGQGYGYTF
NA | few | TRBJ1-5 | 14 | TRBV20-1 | TGCAGCGCCGACTCGGTGGGTAGGGCTCAGCCCCAGCATTTT | CSADSVGRAQPQHF
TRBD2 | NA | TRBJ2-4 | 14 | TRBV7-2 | TGTGCCAGCAGCTTAGCTAGCGGGGACTGGTTTCAGTACTTC | CASSLASGDWFQYF
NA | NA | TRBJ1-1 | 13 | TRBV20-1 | TGCAGTGGGCGCAACAGTCTAGCGACTGAAGCTTTCTTT | CSGRNSLATEAFF
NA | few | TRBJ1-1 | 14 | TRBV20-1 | TGCAGTGCTAGAGGCCAGCTTGAGAACACTGAAGCTTTCTTT | CSARGQLENTEAFF
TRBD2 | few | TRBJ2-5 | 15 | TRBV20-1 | TGCAGTGCCGGAGACGCGGGAGCTACACAAGAGACCCAGTACTTC | CSAGDAGATQETQYF
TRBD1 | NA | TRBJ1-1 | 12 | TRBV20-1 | TGCAGTGCACTGGGACAGGTAACTGAAGCTTTCTTT | CSALGQVTEAFF
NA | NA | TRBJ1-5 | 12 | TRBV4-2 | TGTGCCAGCAGCCAAAGCCGGGGGCCCCAGCATTTT | CASSQSRGPQHF
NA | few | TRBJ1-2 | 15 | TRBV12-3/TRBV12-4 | TGTGCCAGCAGACTGACGGGGGGCGCGTACTATGGCTGCACCTTC | CASRLTGGAYYGCTF
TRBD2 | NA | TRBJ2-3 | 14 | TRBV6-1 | TGTGCCAGCACTAGCGGGAGGGCCACAGATACGCAGTATTTT | CASTSGRATDTQYF
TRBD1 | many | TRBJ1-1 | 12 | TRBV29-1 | TGCAGCGTTGACGGGACAGGGACTGAAGCTTTCTTT | CSVDGTGTEAFF
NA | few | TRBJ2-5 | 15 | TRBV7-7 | TGTGCTAGCAGCTTAGAGCGACTAGGAGGGGAGACCCAGTACTTC | CASSLERLGGETQYF
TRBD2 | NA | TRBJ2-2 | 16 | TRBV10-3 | TGTGCCATCAGTGAGCCGCGGGGGGGCGTCACCGGGGAGCTGTTTTTT | CAISEPRGGVTGELFF
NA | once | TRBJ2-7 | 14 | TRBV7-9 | TGTGCCAGCAGCTTGGAAAGGTTGGTCAGCGAGCAGTACTTC | CASSLERLVSEQYF
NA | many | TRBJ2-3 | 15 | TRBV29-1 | TGCAGCGTTGAAGATCGCTCTAGATCCCCAGATACGCAGTATTTT | CSVEDRSRSPDTQYF
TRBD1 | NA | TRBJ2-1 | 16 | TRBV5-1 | TGCGCCAGCAGTCAACAGGGGGTGAGCTCCTACAATGAGCAGTTCTTC | CASSQQGVSSYNEQFF
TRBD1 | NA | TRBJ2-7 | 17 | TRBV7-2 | TGTGCCAGCAGCCCACTCGGGACAGCCTGGGCGGTAACGCCTGCCACCTTC | CASSPLGTAWAVTPATF
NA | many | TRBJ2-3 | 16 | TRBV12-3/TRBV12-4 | TGTGCCAGCAGCTCCCCTCGGACTGCCCTCACAGATACGCAGTATTTT | CASSSPRTALTDTQYF
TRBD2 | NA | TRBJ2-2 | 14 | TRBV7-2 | TGTGCCAGCAAGGCAGCGGGATACACCGGGGAGCTGTTTTTT | CASKAAGYTGELFF
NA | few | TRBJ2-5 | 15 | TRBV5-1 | TGCGCCAGCAGCCCTCTCAGGGGCGCTAAGGAGACCCAGTACTTC | CASSPLRGAKETQYF
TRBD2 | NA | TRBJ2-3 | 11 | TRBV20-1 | TGCAGTGCTACGGGACTAGTGGCGCAGTATTTT | CSATGLVAQYF
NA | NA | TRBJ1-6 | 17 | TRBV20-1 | TGCAGTGCTAGAGATGTTAGGCAGGGGATGGAGAATTCACCCCTCCACTTT | CSARDVRQGMENSPLHF
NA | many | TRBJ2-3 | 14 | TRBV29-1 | TGCAGCGTTGAAAGGGGGAGAAGCACAGATACGCAGTATTTT | CSVERGRSTDTQYF
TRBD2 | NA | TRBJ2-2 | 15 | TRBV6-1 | TGTGCCAGCGGACGACTAGCGGGGTCGACCGGGGAGCTGTTTTTT | CASGRLAGSTGELFF
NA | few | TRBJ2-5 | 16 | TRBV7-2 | TGTGCCAGCAGCCCTTCCCTCAGGGGAGAAGAAGAGACCCAGTACTTC | CASSPSLRGEEETQYF
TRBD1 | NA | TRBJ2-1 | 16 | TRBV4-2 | TGTGCCAGCAGCCAAGGAGGGACAGGGAGGTACAATGAGCAGTTCTTC | CASSQGGTGRYNEQFF
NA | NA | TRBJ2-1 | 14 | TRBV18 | TGTGCCAGCTCACCAATGAGGGTTTGGAATGAGCAGTTCTTC | CASSPMRVWNEQFF
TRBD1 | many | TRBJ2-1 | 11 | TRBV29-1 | TGCAGCGACCAAACAGGGGATGAGCAGTTCTTC | CSDQTGDEQFF
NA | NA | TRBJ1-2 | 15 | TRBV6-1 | TGTGCCAGCAGCCTCCTGGGGGGTGTCGGCTATGGCTACACCTTC | CASSLLGGVGYGYTF
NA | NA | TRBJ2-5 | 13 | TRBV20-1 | TGCAGTGCTAGAGAGGTCAGCCAAGAGACCCAGTACTTC | CSAREVSQETQYF
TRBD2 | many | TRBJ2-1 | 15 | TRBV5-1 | TGCGCCAGCAGCATAGTAGCGGGGCCCTACAATGAGCAGTTCTTC | CASSIVAGPYNEQFF
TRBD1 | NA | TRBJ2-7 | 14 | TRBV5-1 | TGCGCCAGCAGGCCCGGGACAGGCATCTACGAGCAGTACTTC | CASRPGTGIYEQYF
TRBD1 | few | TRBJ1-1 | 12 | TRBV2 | TGTGCCAGAGGACAGGCGCGGAGTGAAGCTTTCTTT | CARGQARSEAFF
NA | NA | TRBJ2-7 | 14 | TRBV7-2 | TGTGCCAGCAGCCCACTCCGGGGGTGGGACGAGCAGTACTTC | CASSPLRGWDEQYF
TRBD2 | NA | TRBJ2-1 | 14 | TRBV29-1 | TGCAGCGTCGCTTTAGCGGGAGCCTACAATGAGCAGTTCTTC | CSVALAGAYNEQFF
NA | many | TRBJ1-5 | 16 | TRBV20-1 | TGCAGTGCTAGAGGCGGGGGGCAGGGTGCCGATCAGCCCCAGCATTTT | CSARGGGQGADQPQHF
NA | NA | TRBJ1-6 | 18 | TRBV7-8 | TGTGCCAGCAGCTTAGCCGGTCGAGGGTTCTCCTATAATTCACCCCTCCACTTT | CASSLAGRGFSYNSPLHF
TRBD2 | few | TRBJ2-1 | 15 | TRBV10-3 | TGTGCCATCACCGAACTAGCGGGAGGGTTCAATGAGCAGTTCTTC | CAITELAGGFNEQFF
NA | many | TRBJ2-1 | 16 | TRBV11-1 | TGTGCCAGCAGCGGAGGCTACTACCACACAGACAATGAGCAGTTCTTC | CASSGGYYHTDNEQFF
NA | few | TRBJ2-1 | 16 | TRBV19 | TGTGCCAGTAGTATAGGGAGACGGATGGTTTACAATGAGCAGTTCTTC | CASSIGRRMVYNEQFF
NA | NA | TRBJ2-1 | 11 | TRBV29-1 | TGCAGCGCCACATACTACAATGAGCAGTTCTTC | CSATYYNEQFF
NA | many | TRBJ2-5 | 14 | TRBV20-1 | TGCAGTGCTAGAGATCCCAGGCTCCAAGAGACCCAGTACTTC | CSARDPRLQETQYF